In its sample, the clone carrying this T cell receptor (beta chain) was seen many times. This sample is part of a study of naive and memory T cell subsets. Blood and skin TCR RNA was reverse transcribed with alpha and beta constant primers. The SP2 primer and nested alpha and beta constant region primers amplified ligated cDNA in four rounds. TCRdb reprocessed the 5' RACE reads with MiXCR, giving one entry per CDR3 protein. The sample has some 22,000 distinct CDR3 sequences; 4% to 4.5% are singletons. V lost 4 bases and J lost 0, with 9 bases in between. The CDR3 runs 13 residues. Germline V gene data show CDR1 as SQVTM and CDR2 as ANQGSEA. Whole-blood samples were 2.5 to 3 ml of peripheral blood from healthy adult volunteers. Reverse transcription used DNase-treated unsorted total RNA, aiming for roughly 1 to 1,100 ng.

This clonotype was obtained from a male donor in good health. The chain couples TRBV29-1 to TRBJ2-5; D is uncertain. The CDR3 reads CSVGLVNQETQYF. The CDR3 DNA follows: TGCAGCGTTGGTCTAGTTAACCAAGAGACCCAGTACTTC.